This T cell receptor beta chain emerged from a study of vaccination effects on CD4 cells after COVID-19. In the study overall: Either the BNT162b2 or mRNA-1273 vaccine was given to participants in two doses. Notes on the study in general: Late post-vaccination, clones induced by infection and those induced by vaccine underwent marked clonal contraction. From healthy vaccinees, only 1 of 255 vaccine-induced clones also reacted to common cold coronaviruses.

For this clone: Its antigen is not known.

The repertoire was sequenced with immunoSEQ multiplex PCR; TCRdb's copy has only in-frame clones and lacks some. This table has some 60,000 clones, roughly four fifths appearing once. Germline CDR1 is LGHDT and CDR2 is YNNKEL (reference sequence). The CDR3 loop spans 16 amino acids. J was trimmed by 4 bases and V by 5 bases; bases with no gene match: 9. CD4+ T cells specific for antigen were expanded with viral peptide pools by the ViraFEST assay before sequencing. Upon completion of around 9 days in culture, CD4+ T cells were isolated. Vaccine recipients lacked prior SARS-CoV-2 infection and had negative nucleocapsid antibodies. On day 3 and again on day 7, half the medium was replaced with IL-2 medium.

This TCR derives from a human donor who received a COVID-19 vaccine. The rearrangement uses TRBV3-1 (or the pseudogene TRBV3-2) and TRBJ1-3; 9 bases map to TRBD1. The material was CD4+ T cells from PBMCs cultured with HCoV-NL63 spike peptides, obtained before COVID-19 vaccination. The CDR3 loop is CASSKLGTGKGNTIYF. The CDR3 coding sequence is TGTGCCAGCAGCAAACTCGGGACAGGGAAAGGAAACACCATATATTTT.